Following are 15 T cell receptor beta chains from one sample sequenced in a study of blood T cell repertoires in COVID-19. Assay used: immunoSEQ multiplex PCR; TCRdb lists only in-frame clones, some missing. The repertoire includes 250,000 or so clones, roughly 87% of them detected once, and 3.5% to 5% sits in the top ten. The sample comprised peripheral blood. The source is a woman in her 40s who had recovered from COVID-19.

The chain combines TRBV9 with TRBJ2-1; perhaps TRBD2 as D (5 bases). The CDR3 length is 14 residues. V was pared by 7 bases and J by 5 bases, with 16 bases between. CDR1 and CDR2 (germline): SGDLS, YYNGEE. The CDR3 DNA sequence: TGTGCCAGCGGCCCACGGGGAACTAACAATGAGCAGTTCTTC. Translated, it gives CASGPRGTNNEQFF.

This sequence joins TRBV7-2 and TRBJ2-1; 7 nucleotides match TRBD1. The CDR3 has 16 residues. Germline CDR1 is SGHTA and CDR2 is FQGNSA. With V trimmed by 2 bases and J by 3 bases, 7 bases remained unmatched. CDR3 sequence reads: CASSLSGRGFYNEQFF. For the CDR3, the DNA is TGTGCCAGCAGCTTATCCGGCAGGGGGTTCTACAATGAGCAGTTCTTC.

The CDR3 DNA reads TGTGCCAGCAGCTTAGGACTAAGCGGGTATAGCTCCTACAATGAGCAGTTCTTC. It yields the protein CASSLGLSGYSSYNEQFF. The chain combines TRBV11-2 with TRBJ2-1; D may be TRBD2 (6 bases). The CDR3 has 18 residues. From germline, CDR1 is SGHAT and CDR2 FQNNGV. The V gene lost 1 base and the J gene lost 0 bases, with 16 bases spanning the gap.

The chain recombines TRBV5-1 with TRBJ1-4, with a possible D match to TRBD1 (6 bases). Germline V gene lookup returns CDR1 SGHRS and CDR2 YFSETQ. The CDR3 is 15 amino acids. V was cut by 4 bases and J by 8 bases, with 18 bases left in between. The CDR3 region has the DNA TGCGCCAGCAGCCCGGGACACCGGAATTTCGAAAAACTGTTTTTT. Protein product: CASSPGHRNFEKLFF.

Here the CDR3 DNA reads TGTGCCAGCAGCCCGGGACAGGACACAGATACGCAGTATTTT. This translates into CASSPGQDTDTQYF. This chain links TRBV6-2 or TRBV6-3 with TRBJ2-3, with 8 bases that match TRBD1. The CDR3 consists of 14 residues. Germline CDR1 is MNHEY and CDR2 is SVGEGT. Trimming removed 6 bases from V and 2 bases from J; junction bases left unmatched: 4.

The V call is TRBV6-5, the J call TRBJ2-5; D unclear. The CDR3 is 13 residues long. Trimming removed 2 bases at V and 0 bases at J, with 4 bases between. Looked up from germline, CDR1 is MNHEY and CDR2 is SVGAGI. This CDR3 reads CASSYADQETQYF. For the CDR3, the DNA is TGTGCCAGCAGTTACGCAGACCAAGAGACCCAGTACTTC.

The chain links TRBV5-6 to TRBJ2-3, with 9 nucleotides matching TRBD2. This CDR3 contains 14 residues. Germline V CDR1 and CDR2: SGHDT, YYEEEE. Trimming removed 5 bases from V and 5 bases from J; junction bases left unmatched: 6. CDR3 in amino acids: CASRRQRGVDTQYF. Written as DNA, the CDR3 is TGTGCCAGCAGGCGGCAGCGGGGGGTAGATACGCAGTATTTT. Variable domain in full (rest from reference TRBV5-6 and TRBJ2-3): DAGVTQSPTHLIKTRGQQVTLRCSPKSGHDTVSWYQQALGQGPQFIFQYYEEEERQRGNFPDRFSGHQFPNYSSELNVNALLLGDSALYLCASRRQRGVDTQYFGPGTRLTVL.

The V gene is TRBV6-2 or TRBV6-3, the J gene TRBJ2-1, with 10 bases lining up with TRBD2. CDR1 and CDR2 from the germline V gene are MNHEY and SVGEGT. The CDR3 totals 14 residues. Losses at the gene ends were 4 bases for V and 9 bases for J; bases not matched to a gene: 6. In nucleotides, the CDR3 is TGTGCCAGCAGTTCGGCTAGCGGGAGCGGTGAGCAGTTCTTC. This codes for CASSSASGSGEQFF.

This rearrangement joins TRBV7-9 to TRBJ2-7, with D possibly matching TRBD1 (6 bases). Germline CDR1 is SEHNR and CDR2 is FQNEAQ (reference sequence). V dropped 3 bases and J dropped 6 bases, with 15 bases sitting between them. This CDR3 is 14 amino acids long. DNA of the CDR3: TGTGCCAGCAGCTTCGGACAGAGAGAATCCGAGCAGTACGTC. As protein: CASSFGQRESEQYV.

The chain employs TRBV28 and TRBJ1-3; TRBD1 agrees at 7 bases. The CDR3 loop spans 15 amino acids. Germline V gene data show CDR1 as MDHEN and CDR2 as SYDVKM. The V gene end was trimmed by 6 bases and the J gene end by 0 bases; junction bases not matched to a gene: 5. The CDR3 spells CASSPGDSSGNTIYF. Written as DNA, the CDR3 is TGTGCCAGCAGCCCCGGGGACAGCTCTGGAAACACCATATATTTT.

The V call is TRBV19, the J call TRBJ2-1, with 8 positions matching TRBD1. Germline V gene data show CDR1 as LNHDA and CDR2 as SQIVND (reference sequence). This CDR3 is built from 14 residues. V trimming: 6 bases; J trimming: 4 bases; junction bases outside the gene matches: 5. The DNA of the CDR3 is TGTGCCAGTAGAAAACAGGGGGAGTACAATGAGCAGTTCTTC. Translation: CASRKQGEYNEQFF.

The V and J genes are TRBV27 and TRBJ2-2, with D tentatively TRBD1 (5 bases). Trimming stripped 8 bases from V and 0 bases from J, with 10 bases between. Germline CDR1 and CDR2: MNHEY and SMNVEV (reference sequence). This CDR3 has 14 residues. The CDR3 nucleotides are TGTGCCAGCGGGTCGGACACGAACACCGGGGAGCTGTTTTTT. This encodes CASGSDTNTGELFF.

The chain combines TRBV20-1 with TRBJ2-7; a possible D gene is TRBD1 (6 bases). V was cut by 3 bases and J by 6 bases, with 21 bases left in between. This CDR3 has 15 residues. The germline gives CDR1 DFQATT, CDR2 SNEGSKA (reference sequence). In DNA form, the CDR3 reads TGCAGTGCTAGTCGGCAGGAACAGGGTCTGTCCGAGCAGTACTTC. Its translation is CSASRQEQGLSEQYF.

The chain has TRBV20-1 and TRBJ2-3; tentative D call: TRBD1 (5 bases). This CDR3 is built from 13 residues. CDR1 is DFQATT, CDR2 SNEGSKA, per germline (reference sequence). V was pared by 3 bases and J by 5 bases, with 12 bases between. CDR3 in amino acids: CSASIARGDTQYF. CDR3 in DNA: TGCAGTGCTAGTATCGCTAGGGGAGATACGCAGTATTTT.

V usage is TRBV19 and J usage is TRBJ2-3, with a tentative D call TRBD2 (5 bases). This CDR3 region has 13 residues. V gave up 6 bases and J gave up 1 base, with 8 bases separating them. Per germline, CDR1 LNHDA and CDR2 SQIVND (reference sequence). The CDR3 DNA sequence: TGTGCCAGTAGCCCACTAGGCACAGATACGCAGTATTTT. Its translation is CASSPLGTDTQYF.